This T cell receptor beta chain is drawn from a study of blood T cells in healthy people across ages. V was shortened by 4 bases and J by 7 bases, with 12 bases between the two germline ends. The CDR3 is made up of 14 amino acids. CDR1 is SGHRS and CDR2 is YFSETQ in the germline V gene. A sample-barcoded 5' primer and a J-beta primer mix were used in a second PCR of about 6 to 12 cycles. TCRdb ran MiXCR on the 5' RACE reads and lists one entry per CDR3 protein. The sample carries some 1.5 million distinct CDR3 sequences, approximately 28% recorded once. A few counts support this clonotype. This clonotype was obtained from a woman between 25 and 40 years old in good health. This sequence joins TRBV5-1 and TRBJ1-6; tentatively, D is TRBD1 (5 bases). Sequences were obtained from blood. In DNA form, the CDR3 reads TGCGCCAGCAGCCACCGGGACGGAAATTCACCCCTCCACTTT. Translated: CASSHRDGNSPLHF.